This T cell receptor beta chain comes out of a study of cytomegalovirus exposure and HLA in healthy donors. Broader study findings: Rates of TCR association differed by HLA locus in a later analysis, with DRB1 highest and HLA-C lowest.

A word on this clone: Its target is not known. Other DNA sequences within the sample encode an identical CDR3.

Nominally healthy donors provided the samples, though records likely missed some immune exposures. V lost 4 bases, J lost 8 bases, and 5 bases stayed unmatched. Looked up from germline, CDR1 is SEHNR and CDR2 is FQNEAQ (reference sequence). The CDR3 consists of 13 residues. The PCR contained 60 Vbeta and 13 Jbeta primers. The method was immunoSEQ multiplex PCR; TCRdb's version includes in-frame clones alone and lacks a portion of them. The sample lists fewer than 120,000 clones, approximately 83% occurring once. The sequence was obtained from a man in his forties in good health and CMV-seronegative. The material sequenced was PBMCs. The chain joins TRBV7-9 to TRBJ2-1; 7 nucleotides line up with TRBD2. CDR3 protein: CASSSRLADEQFF. In DNA, the CDR3 is TGTGCCAGCAGCTCGCGACTAGCTGATGAGCAGTTCTTC.